This T cell receptor beta chain was recovered during a study of blood T cell repertoires in COVID-19. In the study overall: The study drew acute and convalescent COVID-19 samples from the United States, Italy and Spain. T cells, B-cell-depleted T cells, or PBMCs provided the cDNA or gDNA that served as material.

Per the study methods: Amplification from reference gene primers served as the basis for estimated nucleated cell counts. Profiled with immunoSEQ multiplex PCR; TCRdb holds only in-frame clones, not every one. D and trimming were read from the DNA, whereas the V and J calls and clone size are those reported in that table. The sample gives 290,000 or so clones, about 89% of which show up once; about 2.2% is in the top ten. Seattle patients were enrolled during active infection and followed longitudinally. Deletions cut 6 bases from V and 0 bases from J, with 17 bases between. Germline CDR1 reads LNHDA; CDR2 reads SQIVND (reference sequence). The CDR3 has 16 residues.

The gene calls are TRBV19 and TRBJ1-1; no firm D call. The sequenced sample consisted of peripheral blood. The TCR was taken from a woman younger than 45 with COVID-19, enrolled during active disease. This chain's CDR3 is CASSPMGRRMNTEAFF. The CDR3 DNA sequence: TGTGCCAGTAGCCCAATGGGGAGACGGATGAACACTGAAGCTTTCTTT.